Shown below are 15 T cell receptor beta chains from a single sample sequenced in a study of shared clonotypes between healthy human individuals. The repertoire was sequenced with immunoSEQ multiplex PCR; TCRdb's copy has only in-frame clones and lacks some. In the table there are some 1,600,000 clones, approximately 98% of which are singletons. The material sequenced was naive CD4+ T cells sorted from blood. As to subset: CD45RA+ positively selected. Source of these receptors: a man aged 25-40 years in good health.

The chain joins TRBV6-1 to TRBJ1-5; tentative D call: TRBD1 (5 bases). The CDR3 totals 15 residues. Trimming shortened V by 3 bases and J by 0 bases, and 9 bases separated the two germline ends. The germline V gene has CDR1 MNHNS and CDR2 SASEGT. The CDR3 nucleotides read TGTGCCAGCAGTGATTGGACACTTAGCAATCAGCCCCAGCATTTT. Its protein is CASSDWTLSNQPQHF.

The J gene is TRBJ2-3, the V gene TRBV19; D gene uncertain. CDR1 is LNHDA, CDR2 SQIVND, per germline (reference sequence). V lost 0 bases, J lost 5 bases, and 12 bases lay in between. This CDR3 comprises 15 residues. CDR3 coding DNA: TGTGCCAGTAGTATAGATAACGGCCGACGAGATACGCAGTATTTT. It codes for CASSIDNGRRDTQYF.

The chain uses TRBV4-2 and TRBJ2-7; D is possibly TRBD1 or TRBD2 (5 bases each). Trimming pared 0 bases from V and 2 bases from J, leaving 11 bases between. CDR1 LGHNA and CDR2 YNFKEQ come from the germline V gene. There are 15 residues in the CDR3. The CDR3 is CASSQDPGDPYEQYF. The CDR3 nucleotides read TGTGCCAGCAGCCAAGATCCTGGGGACCCCTACGAGCAGTACTTC.

The chain recombines TRBV7-8 with TRBJ2-2, with unresolved D. This CDR3 is built from 14 residues. Germline CDR1 is SGHVS and CDR2 is FQNEAQ. Trimming left V 5 bases short and J 6 bases short, with 13 bases between. The CDR3 DNA reads TGTGCCAGCAGCAATCCGCTGTGGCCCGGGGAGCTGTTTTTT. Translation gives CASSNPLWPGELFF.

This chain uses TRBV7-2 with TRBJ2-2; possible D gene TRBD2, 6 bases. Trimming pared 2 bases from V and 6 bases from J, leaving 16 bases between. This CDR3 is 16 amino acids long. Germline V lookup: CDR1 SGHTA, CDR2 FQGNSA. DNA for the CDR3: TGTGCCAGCAGCTTAATCACTAACCCGGGGGCCGGGGAGCTGTTTTTT. It codes for CASSLITNPGAGELFF.

This chain connects TRBV5-5 to TRBJ2-5, with TRBD2 matching 7 bases. The ends lost 4 bases at V and 3 bases at J; junction bases unmatched: 6. The CDR3 extends over 14 amino acids. Germline assignment: CDR1 SGHKS and CDR2 YYEKEE (reference sequence). CDR3 coding DNA: TGTGCCAGCAGCACTCTAGCGGCGGAAGAGACCCAGTACTTC. This translates into CASSTLAAEETQYF.

The V gene is TRBV9, the J gene TRBJ1-3; D perhaps matches TRBD1 (5 bases). Trimming stripped 3 bases from V and 0 bases from J, with 10 bases between. Germline loops: CDR1 SGDLS, CDR2 YYNGEE. This CDR3 spans 15 amino acids. CDR3 nucleotides: TGTGCCAGCAGCGACGGGACGGACTCTGGAAACACCATATATTTT. Its protein product is CASSDGTDSGNTIYF.

The V call is TRBV2, the J call TRBJ1-4; D perhaps matches TRBD1 (5 bases). Trimming left V 6 bases short and J 6 bases short, with 11 bases between. The CDR3 sequence is 13 residues long. Germline-derived CDR1 and CDR2 are SNHLY and FYNNEI. DNA for the CDR3: TGTGCCAGCAGAAGTTCGACAGATGAAAAACTGTTTTTT. As protein: CASRSSTDEKLFF.

The V call is TRBV7-8, the J call TRBJ1-1; no firm D call. Per germline, CDR1 SGHVS and CDR2 FQNEAQ. The CDR3 loop spans 13 amino acids. Deletions cut 3 bases from V and 10 bases from J, with 15 bases between. The CDR3 nucleotides are TGTGCCAGCAGCTTCCTCGGACTCGCGACAGCTTTCTTT. Its protein is CASSFLGLATAFF.

The V call is TRBV25-1, the J call TRBJ2-2; the D is unclear. The V gene's germline CDR1 is MGHDK and CDR2 SYGVNS. This CDR3 has 15 residues. V was clipped by 1 base and J by 3 bases, with 9 bases between them. Here the CDR3 DNA reads TGTGCCAGCAGTGAATTAGGTCTGCACACCGGGGAGCTGTTTTTT. The encoded protein is CASSELGLHTGELFF.

DNA of the CDR3: TGCGCCAGCAGCCAAGACGCACGTTTAGCCAAAAACATTCAGTACTTC. Translating it yields CASSQDARLAKNIQYF. The chain joins TRBV4-3 to TRBJ2-4, with D hard to call. Germline CDR1 and CDR2: LGHNA and YSLEER. CDR3 length equals 16 residues. V was pared by 0 bases and J by 0 bases, with 9 bases between.

Comment on this clone: The sample contains more than one DNA sequence encoding this CDR3. V is TRBV5-1 and J is TRBJ2-7; 8 nucleotides agree with TRBD2. Germline V gene data show CDR1 as SGHRS and CDR2 as YFSETQ. After removal of 0 bases from V and 0 bases from J, the junction contained 2 bases not matched to a gene. The CDR3 runs 15 residues. The DNA for the CDR3 is TGCGCCAGCAGCTTGGCCGGGACTAGCTCCTACGAGCAGTACTTC. It is translated as CASSLAGTSSYEQYF.

This rearrangement joins TRBV5-1 to TRBJ2-5, with 12 bases identical to TRBD2. The CDR3 loop spans 18 amino acids. With V trimmed by 3 bases and J by 5 bases, 14 bases remained unmatched. CDR1 SGHRS and CDR2 YFSETQ come from the germline V gene. The CDR3 loop reads CASSSRGTTSGRFETQYF. The CDR3 bases are TGCGCCAGCAGCTCTCGGGGAACCACTAGCGGGAGGTTTGAGACCCAGTACTTC.

V usage is TRBV5-1 and J usage is TRBJ2-7; D not resolved. CDR1 and CDR2 from the germline V gene are SGHRS and YFSETQ. The germline V and J ends were trimmed by 4 bases and 2 bases, with 10 bases remaining between them. CDR3 length: 13 amino acids. The CDR3 spells CASSITEPYEQYF. DNA for the CDR3: TGCGCCAGCAGCATCACCGAGCCCTACGAGCAGTACTTC.

This clone was recorded once. This sequence joins TRBV15 and TRBJ1-6; D gene unclear. V shed 0 bases and J shed 1 base, with 10 bases lying between them. CDR1 is LNHNV and CDR2 is YYDKDF in the germline V gene (reference sequence). The CDR3 is 17 amino acids. The CDR3 region has the DNA TGTGCCACCAGCAGAGATGCGGGGTGGTCCTATAATTCACCCCTCCACTTT. Its translation: CATSRDAGWSYNSPLHF. Complete variable domain (other parts from reference TRBV15 and TRBJ1-6): DAMVIQNPRYQVTQFGKPVTLSCSQTLNHNVMYWYQQKSSQAPKLLFHYYDKDFNNEADTPDNFQSRRPNTSFCFLDIRSPGLGDTAMYLCATSRDAGWSYNSPLHFGNGTRLTVT.